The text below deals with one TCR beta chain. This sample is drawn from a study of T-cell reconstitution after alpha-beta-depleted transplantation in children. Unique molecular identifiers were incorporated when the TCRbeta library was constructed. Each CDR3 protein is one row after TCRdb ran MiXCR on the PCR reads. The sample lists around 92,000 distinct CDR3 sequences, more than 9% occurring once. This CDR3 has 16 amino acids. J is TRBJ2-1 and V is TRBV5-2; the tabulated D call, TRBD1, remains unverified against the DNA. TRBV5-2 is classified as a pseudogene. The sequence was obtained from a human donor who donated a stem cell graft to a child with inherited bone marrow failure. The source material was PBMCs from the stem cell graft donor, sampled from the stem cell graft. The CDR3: CAMGPGLRRIYNEQFF. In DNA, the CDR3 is TGTGCCATGGGCCCCGGGCTCCGGAGAATATACAATGAGCAGTTCTTC.